This T cell receptor beta chain was sequenced for a study of beta chain features in type 1 diabetes. Sequencing targeted expressed TCRB transcripts, as all isolated RNA had been reverse transcribed. Generated by immunoSEQ multiplex PCR, the TCRdb table keeps only in-frame clones and is missing some. This table holds about 230,000 clones, about 10% found once. Source material: naive CD4+ T cells from blood. This TCR was recovered from a woman in her late teens or twenties in good health.

The CDR3, as DNA: TGCGCCAGCAGCTTGGGCTTCACAGGGGGCGAAAAACTGTTTTTT. Its translation: CASSLGFTGGEKLFF. The chain couples TRBV5-1 to TRBJ1-4, with 9 bases matching TRBD1. The CDR3 is made up of 15 amino acids. CDR1 and CDR2 from the germline V gene are SGHRS and YFSETQ. The trim removed 0 bases at V and 8 bases at J, leaving 5 bases unmatched. Full variable domain (outside the CDR3, taken from reference TRBV5-1 and TRBJ1-4): KAGVTQTPRYLIKTRGQQVTLSCSPISGHRSVSWYQQTPGQGLQFLFEYFSETQRNKGNFPGRFSGRQFSNSRSEMNVSTLELGDSALYLCASSLGFTGGEKLFFGSGTQLSVL.